Each of the 15 T cell receptor beta chains below was sequenced from the same sample in a study of technical replicates of blood from several donors. The table came from immunoSEQ multiplex PCR; TCRdb's copy has only in-frame clones and leaves some out. The sample has about 100,000 clones; approximately 96% are singletons. Sequences were obtained from T cells isolated from PBMCs. These receptors all stem from a human donor in good health.

The genes are TRBV4-1 and TRBJ2-1; TRBD2 might be the D (5 bases). The length of the CDR3 is 15 residues. The V end lost 6 bases, the J end lost 0 bases, and 12 bases lay between the germline ends. Germline CDR1 is MGHRA and CDR2 is YSYEKL. The CDR3 region has the DNA TGCGCCAGCAGGGAACTAGAAAGCTCCTACAATGAGCAGTTCTTC. This gives the protein CASRELESSYNEQFF.

This clone is a singleton in its sample. V is TRBV5-1 and J is TRBJ2-2; 11 bases align to TRBD2. The CDR3 is 16 residues long. Germline CDR1 reads SGHRS; CDR2 reads YFSETQ. V lost 5 bases to trimming and J lost 5 bases; unmatched junction nucleotides: 8. The CDR3 nucleotides read TGCGCCAGCAGTTCCACTAGCGGGAGATATACCGGGGAGCTGTTTTTT. Translating it yields CASSSTSGRYTGELFF.

The chain employs TRBV6-6 and TRBJ1-2, with no clear D. The length of the CDR3 is 11 residues. Germline V gives CDR1 MNHNY, CDR2 SVGAGI (reference sequence). V lost 6 bases and J lost 5, with 7 bases in between. CDR3 DNA: TGTGCCAGCAGCCCGAGTTATGGCTACACCTTC. Its protein is CASSPSYGYTF.

J is TRBJ1-1 and V is TRBV7-9; D gene unclear. V was cut by 0 bases and J by 8 bases, with 13 bases left in between. Germline V CDR1 and CDR2: SEHNR, FQNEAQ (reference sequence). The CDR3 length is 14 residues. Here the CDR3 DNA reads TGTGCCAGCAGCTTAGCGTCGGGAACATTGGAAGCTTTCTTT. Translation: CASSLASGTLEAFF.

This clone turned up a few times. The rearrangement joins TRBV19 to TRBJ1-1; 7 bases map to TRBD1. Trimming cost V 3 bases and J 3 bases; bases outside gene matches: 1. Germline V gene data show CDR1 as LNHDA and CDR2 as SQIVND (reference sequence). This CDR3 is built from 13 residues. CDR3 region: CASSMTGYTEAFF. The CDR3 DNA reads TGTGCCAGTAGTATGACAGGGTACACTGAAGCTTTCTTT.

Here the CDR3 reads CASSITKGVVGEQYF. The DNA of the CDR3 is TGTGCCAGTAGTATAACCAAAGGGGTTGTTGGCGAGCAGTACTTC. The gene calls are TRBV19 and TRBJ2-7; D may be TRBD1 (5 bases). The germline gives CDR1 LNHDA, CDR2 SQIVND (reference sequence). Trimming removed 2 bases from V and 6 bases from J, with 17 bases in between. There are 15 residues in the CDR3.

This chain joins TRBV5-6 and TRBJ1-5; 7 bases match TRBD1. The CDR3 contains 15 residues. V was pared by 4 bases and J by 6 bases, with 10 bases of the junction left unmatched. Germline CDR1 SGHDT, CDR2 YYEEEE. CDR3 region: CASSPGQDRGQPQHF. The CDR3 coding sequence is TGTGCCAGCAGCCCTGGACAGGATAGAGGTCAGCCCCAGCATTTT.

The chain employs TRBV13 and TRBJ2-1; 9 nucleotides agree with TRBD2. CDR3 length: 14 residues. With V trimmed by 3 bases and J by 9 bases, 6 bases remained unmatched. Germline V CDR1 and CDR2: PRHDT, FYEKMQ (reference sequence). The CDR3 reads CASSFLAGVSEQFF. The CDR3 region has the DNA TGTGCCAGCAGCTTCTTAGCGGGAGTCAGTGAGCAGTTCTTC. Full variable domain (outside the CDR3, taken from reference TRBV13 and TRBJ2-1): AAGVIQSPRHLIKEKRETATLKCYPIPRHDTVYWYQQGPGQDPQFLISFYEKMQSDKGSIPDRFSAQQFSDYHSELNMSSLELGDSALYFCASSFLAGVSEQFFGPGTRLTVL.

The chain is built from TRBV7-2 and TRBJ1-3; D call uncertain. The CDR3 spans 13 residues. The germline gives CDR1 SGHTA, CDR2 FQGNSA. Deletions cut 2 bases from V and 0 bases from J, with 2 bases between. CDR3 region: CASSLYSGNTIYF. The CDR3 nucleotides are TGTGCCAGCAGCTTATACTCTGGAAACACCATATATTTT.

The rearrangement links TRBV11-2 to TRBJ1-2, with D perhaps TRBD1 (5 bases). Looked up from germline, CDR1 is SGHAT and CDR2 is FQNNGV. Trimming left V 0 bases short and J 7 bases short, with 9 bases between. The CDR3 consists of 13 residues. The chain's CDR3 is CASSLDPGLGYTF. CDR3 coding DNA: TGTGCCAGCAGCTTAGACCCAGGGCTTGGCTACACCTTC.

The chain has TRBV19 and TRBJ2-2; the match to TRBD1 covers 10 bases. The CDR3 contains 16 residues. After removal of 4 bases from V and 1 base from J, the junction contained 3 bases not matched to a gene. Germline V gene sequence: CDR1 LNHDA, CDR2 SQIVND (reference sequence). CDR3 sequence: CASSRDRGLNTGELFF. For the CDR3, the DNA is TGTGCCAGTAGTAGAGACAGGGGGCTGAACACCGGGGAGCTGTTTTTT.

The chain uses TRBV9 and TRBJ1-4; 12 bases are a match to TRBD1. The V gene end was trimmed by 3 bases and the J gene end by 6 bases; junction bases not matched to a gene: 0. CDR3 length: 14 amino acids. In germline, CDR1 is SGDLS, CDR2 YYNGEE. In nucleotides, the CDR3 is TGTGCCAGCAGCGGGGACAGGGGGCATGAAAAACTGTTTTTT. Amino acids: CASSGDRGHEKLFF.

The CDR3 bases are TGCAGCGTTGAGAGCACAGGGATGAACACTGAAGCTTTCTTT. Translation gives CSVESTGMNTEAFF. The chain joins TRBV29-1 to TRBJ1-1; tentatively, D is TRBD1 (6 bases). V was clipped by 3 bases and J by 0 bases, with 11 bases between them. CDR1 is SQVTM and CDR2 is ANQGSEA in the germline V gene. The CDR3 runs 14 residues.

The genes are TRBV4-1 and TRBJ2-3; a weak D match, TRBD2 (6 bases). The CDR3 is 18 amino acids. V was clipped by 2 bases and J by 5 bases, with 23 bases between them. Germline CDR1 is MGHRA and CDR2 is YSYEKL. CDR3 protein: CASSQSWPTGAGKDTQYF. Written as DNA, the CDR3 is TGCGCCAGCAGCCAATCCTGGCCCACGGGAGCCGGGAAAGATACGCAGTATTTT.

The chain employs TRBV7-2 and TRBJ2-7, with unresolved D. The germline V gene has CDR1 SGHTA and CDR2 FQGNSA. The CDR3 extends over 13 amino acids. With 4 bases removed from V and 0 bases from J, the gap between germline ends came to 7 bases. DNA of the CDR3: TGTGCCAGCAGCTCCTGGAGCTCCTACGAGCAGTACTTC. As protein: CASSSWSSYEQYF.